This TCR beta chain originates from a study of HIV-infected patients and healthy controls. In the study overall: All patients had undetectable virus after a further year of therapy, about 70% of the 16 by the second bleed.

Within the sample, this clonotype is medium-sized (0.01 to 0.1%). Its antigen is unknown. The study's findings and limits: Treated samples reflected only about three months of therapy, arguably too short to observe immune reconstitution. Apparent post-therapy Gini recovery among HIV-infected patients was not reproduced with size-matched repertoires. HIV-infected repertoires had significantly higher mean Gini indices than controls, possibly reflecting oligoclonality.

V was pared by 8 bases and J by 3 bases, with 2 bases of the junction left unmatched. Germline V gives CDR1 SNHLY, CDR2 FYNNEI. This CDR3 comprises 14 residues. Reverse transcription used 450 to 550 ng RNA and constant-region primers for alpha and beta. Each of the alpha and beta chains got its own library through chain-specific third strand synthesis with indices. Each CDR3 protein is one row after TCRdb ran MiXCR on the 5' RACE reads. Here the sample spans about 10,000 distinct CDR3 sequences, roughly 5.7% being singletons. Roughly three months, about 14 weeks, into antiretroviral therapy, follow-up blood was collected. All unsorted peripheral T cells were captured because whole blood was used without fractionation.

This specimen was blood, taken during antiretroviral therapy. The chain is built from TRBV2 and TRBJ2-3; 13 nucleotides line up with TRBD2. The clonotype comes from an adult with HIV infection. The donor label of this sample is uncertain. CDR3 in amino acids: CASGGLAGTDTQYF. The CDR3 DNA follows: TGTGCCAGCGGGGGACTAGCGGGGACAGATACGCAGTATTTT.